This TCR beta chain originates from a study of metastatic and nonmetastatic thyroid tumors. Study-wide background: Malignant and benign thyroid patients had repertoires compared in peripheral blood and tumor or nodule tissue.

Original analysis: Clinicopathological groups of papillary thyroid cancer showed CDR3 differences that were used to build a distant-metastasis classifier. TCRdb reanalyzed the PCR reads via MiXCR. The V and J calls reflect TCRdb's pipeline rather than the authors' work. The sample includes 70,000 or so clones, 14% of them seen just once. This clone was found many times. Its antigen remains unknown. Every patient was untreated before thyroid surgery. The germline CDR1 and CDR2 sequences are MNHNS and SASEGT. V lost 8 bases, J lost 1 base, and 5 bases lay in between. This CDR3 contains 11 residues. The study, taken as a whole, reports: Malignant thyroid tumors reportedly exceeded benign nodules significantly in TCR beta diversity, with the difference appearing in blood and tumor.

The TCR comes from a male donor with papillary thyroid cancer or a benign thyroid nodule (not recorded which). Some clones in this sample may be carry-over from other donors' samples. The chain links TRBV6-1 to TRBJ1-1, with no clear D. The sequenced material came from blood. The CDR3 DNA reads as TGTGCCAGCGACGGGAACACTGAAGCTTTCTTT. Its protein is CASDGNTEAFF.